The present T cell receptor (beta chain) was sequenced within a study of blood T cell repertoires in COVID-19. About the study: Samples came from the United States, Italy and Spain, spanning acute and convalescent COVID-19. T cells, B-cell-depleted T cells, or PBMCs supplied cDNA or gDNA.

This clone was seen only a few times. As processed by the authors: It was from reference gene primer amplification that nucleated cell counts were estimated. Data came from immunoSEQ multiplex PCR; TCRdb stores just in-frame clones and leaves some out. That table gives V, J and clone size, and the DNA gave D and trimming. The sample consists of about 170,000 clones, about 86% of them appearing once. The CDR3 contains 16 residues. Per the germline V gene, CDR1 is LNHDA and CDR2 is SQIVND (reference sequence). Trimming took 0 bases from V and 2 from J, leaving 11 bases between them. V is TRBV19 and J is TRBJ2-1; possible D gene TRBD2, 5 bases. Material: peripheral blood. The clonotype was recovered from a human donor with acute or convalescent COVID-19. The donor label of this sample is uncertain. The CDR3, as DNA: TGTGCCAGTAGTATAGAAGGCGGGTACACCTACAATGAGCAGTTCTTC. Encoded protein: CASSIEGGYTYNEQFF.